This T cell receptor (beta chain) was sequenced for a study of T cell responses to AZD1222 COVID-19 vaccine. Study conclusions and caveats: It was only a handful of AZD1222 recipients who were seropositive at baseline.

Worth noting for this clone: Its specificity is unknown.

This table comes from immunoSEQ multiplex PCR, and its TCRdb copy is limited to in-frame clones, with some not included. Of some 140,000 clones detected, about 85% appear once; the ten largest clones hold around 3%. CDR3 size: 15 residues. J gave up 2 bases and V 3 bases, and 1 base lay outside the gene matches. Germline CDR1 is LGHNA and CDR2 is YSLEER. The sequence came from an adult in good health. The sample in question was peripheral blood, obtained on day 0 of AZD1222 vaccination. The chain recombines TRBV4-3 with TRBJ2-7, with TRBD2 identical over 13 bases. CDR3 sequence reads: CASSHGTSGAYEQYF. The CDR3, as DNA: TGCGCCAGCAGCCACGGGACTAGCGGGGCCTACGAGCAGTACTTC.